The 15 T cell receptor beta chains listed next were all sequenced from one sample in a study of T-cell memory formation after mild COVID-19. TCRdb re-analysed the 5' RACE reads in MiXCR, keeping a single row per CDR3 protein. The repertoire has about 400,000 distinct CDR3 sequences, approximately 15% of them found once; the top ten carry less than 25%. The specimen sequenced was PBMCs or a T cell subset sorted from them (not recorded which). These receptor sequences come from a man between 18 and 35 years old who had mild COVID-19 (a few samples of this study predate the infection). Cell type and time point are not known.

This clonotype has a count of ten or more. The chain couples TRBV4-1 to TRBJ2-7; D gene uncertain. The germline V gene encodes CDR1 MGHRA and CDR2 YSYEKL. V was clipped by 1 base and J by 3 bases, with 10 bases between them. This CDR3 comprises 14 residues. The CDR3 nucleotides are TGCGCCAGCAGCCAAGCTGTCAGCAACTACGAGCAGTACGTC. It codes for CASSQAVSNYEQYV.

The chain recombines TRBV20-1 with TRBJ1-2; the match to TRBD1 covers 9 bases. Germline CDR1 and CDR2: DFQATT and SNEGSKA (reference sequence). The CDR3 consists of 13 residues. Trimming removed 0 bases from V and 7 bases from J; junction bases left unmatched: 3. CDR3 amino acids: CSARDSQGAGYTF. The CDR3 nucleotides read TGCAGTGCTAGAGATTCACAGGGGGCTGGCTACACCTTC.

This clonotype was detected only a few times. The gene calls are TRBV6-1 and TRBJ1-5; 8 bases match TRBD1. Germline assignment: CDR1 MNHNS and CDR2 SASEGT. V lost 3 bases, J lost 3 bases, and 10 bases stayed unmatched. There are 17 residues in the CDR3. The CDR3 bases are TGTGCCAGCAGTGACCCAGGGGGCGCCCCGAACAATCAGCCCCAGCATTTT. Amino acid sequence: CASSDPGGAPNNQPQHF.

This clonotype was seen a handful of times. CDR3 loop: CASSTGGYEQYV. Here the CDR3 DNA reads TGTGCCAGCAGTACAGGGGGCTACGAGCAGTACGTC. J is TRBJ2-7 and V is TRBV28; TRBD1 agrees at 8 bases. V lost 5 bases, J lost 3 bases, and 0 bases stayed unmatched. Germline V CDR1 and CDR2: MDHEN, SYDVKM. CDR3 size: 12 residues.

The chain is built from TRBV6-5 and TRBJ2-3, with D perhaps matching TRBD1 (6 bases). This CDR3 region has 13 residues. V lost 7 bases to trimming and J lost 7 bases, with 15 bases between them. The V gene's germline CDR1 is MNHEY and CDR2 SVGAGI. CDR3 DNA sequence: TGTGCCAGCAAAGACCGGGACAAGCATACGCAGTATTTT. Protein sequence: CASKDRDKHTQYF.

V gene TRBV10-3 combines with J gene TRBJ2-5; 10 nucleotides line up with TRBD2. The V and J ends lost 4 bases and 2 bases, in that order; junction bases with no gene match: 4. The CDR3 consists of 15 residues. Germline lookup yields CDR1 ENHRY and CDR2 SYGVKD. In nucleotides, the CDR3 is TGTGCCATCAGTGGGCTAGCGGGGGTACAAGAGACCCAGTACTTC. Protein product: CAISGLAGVQETQYF.

This clonotype was counted only a few times. J is TRBJ1-1 and V is TRBV7-2; D uncertain. CDR1 and CDR2 (germline): SGHTA, FQGNSA. The CDR3 totals 15 residues. Trimming stripped 5 bases from V and 1 base from J, with 14 bases between. DNA for the CDR3: TGTGCCAGCAGCCCTTTAGAGGAAGGGAACACTGAAGCTTTCTTT. Translating it yields CASSPLEEGNTEAFF.

This clonotype turned up a few times. CDR3 sequence (DNA): TGCGCCAGCAGCTTATCCCCACGGACGGAGACCCAGTACTTC. Translation: CASSLSPRTETQYF. The chain is built from TRBV5-1 and TRBJ2-5, with D unclear. Germline CDR1 is SGHRS and CDR2 is YFSETQ. Trimming shortened V by 2 bases and J by 5 bases, and 13 bases separated the two germline ends. This CDR3 comprises 14 residues.

A few counts support this clonotype. This chain joins TRBV4-1 and TRBJ1-4; D is perhaps TRBD1 (5 bases). The germline CDR1 and CDR2 sequences are MGHRA and YSYEKL. The V and J ends lost 4 bases and 0 bases respectively, with 15 bases between them. This CDR3 region has 17 residues. The CDR3 DNA is TGCGCCAGCAGCCGGCTTTGGGGGGGGGCAACTAATGAAAAACTGTTTTTT. Its translation is CASSRLWGGATNEKLFF.

Remarks on this clonotype: The junction does not match germline at one end; this may be a read error. The chain carries TRBV7-6 and TRBJ1-3; D gene ambiguous. CDR3 size: 12 residues. From germline, CDR1 is SGHVS and CDR2 FNYEAQ. The CDR3 region has the DNA TGTGCCAGCAGCTACCCTGGGAACACCATATATTTT. Amino acid sequence: CASSYPGNTIYF.

There are a few counts of this clonotype. In DNA form, the CDR3 reads TGTGCCATCAGTGACCGCGTCAGCAGGGGCGGTACAACCGGGGAGCTGTTTTTT. Protein product: CAISDRVSRGGTTGELFF. The rearrangement links TRBV10-3 to TRBJ2-2, with D perhaps matching TRBD1 (6 bases). CDR3 length: 18 residues. The V end lost 3 bases, the J end lost 5 bases, and 22 bases lay between the germline ends. Per germline, CDR1 ENHRY and CDR2 SYGVKD.

CDR3 sequence: CASSPSSNQPQHF. CDR3 bases: TGCGCCAGCAGCCCAAGTAGCAATCAGCCCCAGCATTTT. The rearrangement joins TRBV4-1 to TRBJ1-5; the D is unclear. V gave up 4 bases and J gave up 0 bases, with 4 bases separating them. Looked up from germline, CDR1 is MGHRA and CDR2 is YSYEKL. The CDR3 is 13 residues long.

Here the CDR3 reads CSATYNTEAFF. The CDR3 DNA follows: TGCAGTGCTACCTATAACACTGAAGCTTTCTTT. This rearrangement joins TRBV20-1 to TRBJ1-1, with unresolved D. V gave up 4 bases and J gave up 2 bases, with 5 bases separating them. The germline V gene has CDR1 DFQATT and CDR2 SNEGSKA (reference sequence). The CDR3 consists of 11 residues.

The sample holds a few counts of this clonotype. The gene calls are TRBV9 and TRBJ1-2; no reliable D call. Trimming removed 4 bases from V and 3 bases from J, with 16 bases in between. The length of the CDR3 is 15 residues. Germline V gene lookup returns CDR1 SGDLS and CDR2 YYNGEE. The CDR3 bases are TGTGCCAGCAGCCTTCGAGGGTCTCGGGACTATGGCTACACCTTC. Its protein is CASSLRGSRDYGYTF.

J is TRBJ1-1 and V is TRBV18; 7 bases agree with TRBD1. CDR3 size: 14 residues. Germline loops: CDR1 KGHSH, CDR2 LQKENI. Losses at the gene ends were 3 bases for V and 3 bases for J; bases not matched to a gene: 4. The CDR3 DNA reads as TGTGCCAGCTCACCGACTGACAGGGACACTGAAGCTTTCTTT. It specifies CASSPTDRDTEAFF.